The entry that follows covers one T cell receptor (beta chain) sequence. A much larger clone differs by one base, so this may be a read error. This sample is part of a study of spatial heterogeneity in lung cancer. Time point defined: blood at routine non-recurrence follow-up after resection. In TCRdb, the 5' RACE reads were re-called with MiXCR into one record per CDR3 protein. Among roughly 30,000 distinct CDR3 sequences listed, around 9.3% were seen once. Sequenced material: PBMCs, taken at follow-up. The clonotype was recovered from a female donor with early-stage non-small cell lung cancer.

CDR3 nucleotides: TGTGCCAGCAGTGGGCGAGCGATTACAACTAATGAAAAACTGTTTTTT. Its translation: CASSGRAITTNEKLFF. The chain joins TRBV5-5 to TRBJ1-4; D unresolved. Trimming left V 5 bases short and J 0 bases short, with 14 bases between. The CDR3 extends over 16 amino acids. In germline, CDR1 is SGHKS, CDR2 YYEKEE (reference sequence).